Listed below are T cell receptor beta chains from one sample, sequenced in a study of blood T cell repertoires in COVID-19. This table comes from immunoSEQ multiplex PCR, and its TCRdb copy is limited to in-frame clones, with some not included. The profile shows 100,000 to 150,000 clones, around nine tenths of them singletons. Sequenced sample: peripheral blood. These receptors originate from a woman older than 75 with acute or convalescent COVID-19. Both conserved end residues are part of each CDR3. Each record gives: D gene, clone size, J gene, V gene, CDR3 protein, CDR3 DNA. A D gene is named only where the DNA matches it firmly. Part of the rows lack a size; the others show once, few, many or a class for expanded clones.

TRBD2	.	TRBJ2-5	TRBV5-1	CASSFVTSGQETQYF	TGCGCCAGCAGCTTCGTGACTAGCGGCCAAGAGACCCAGTACTTC
TRBD1	.	TRBJ2-7	TRBV12-3/TRBV12-4	CASSLTGEEQYF	TGTGCCAGCAGTCTTACAGGGGAAGAGCAGTACTTC
.	once	TRBJ2-7	TRBV5-4	CASSRDFSEQYF	TGTGCCAGCAGCCGGGACTTCTCAGAGCAGTACTTC
.	.	TRBJ1-4	TRBV2	CASSGGFVEKLFF	TGTGCCAGCAGTGGCGGCTTTGTTGAAAAACTGTTTTTT
TRBD2	.	TRBJ2-2	TRBV2	CASSGGTSGGPGTGELFF	TGTGCCAGCAGTGGCGGGACTAGCGGGGGTCCGGGCACCGGGGAGCTGTTTTTT
TRBD1	.	TRBJ2-7	TRBV5-5	CASSSGRWTGRNEQYF	TGTGCCAGCAGCTCGGGACGCTGGACAGGGCGCAACGAGCAGTACTTC
.	.	TRBJ1-6	TRBV28	CASSDSNSPLHF	TGTGCCAGCAGTGACTCGAATTCACCCCTCCACTTT
TRBD1	.	TRBJ1-2	TRBV4-2	CASSRSGTANYGYTF	TGTGCCAGCAGCCGGTCGGGGACAGCTAACTATGGCTACACCTTC
.	once	TRBJ2-3	TRBV18	CASSTGGPTDTQYF	TGTGCCAGTTCAACGGGGGGCCCCACAGATACGCAGTATTTT
TRBD1	.	TRBJ1-2	TRBV2	CASSVIGQGYGYTF	TGTGCCAGCAGTGTGATTGGACAGGGATATGGCTACACCTTC
TRBD1	.	TRBJ1-2	TRBV19	CASSNQGAIDYGYTF	TGTGCCAGTAGTAACCAGGGGGCCATAGACTATGGCTACACCTTC
.	.	TRBJ1-4	TRBV6-1	CASSEPRGFEKLFF	TGTGCCAGCAGTGAACCGAGAGGGTTTGAAAAACTGTTTTTT
.	.	TRBJ2-7	TRBV28	CASSFKVGLEQYF	TGTGCCAGCAGTTTCAAGGTTGGGCTCGAGCAGTACTTC
.	once	TRBJ2-3	TRBV19	CASSIGGRNTDTQYF	TGTGCCAGTAGTATAGGCGGGCGGAACACAGATACGCAGTATTTT
TRBD2	.	TRBJ2-1	TRBV20-1	CSPREGREQFF	TGCAGCCCCAGGGAGGGTCGGGAGCAGTTCTTC
TRBD1	.	TRBJ1-1	TRBV10-3	CAISARQGPGENTEAFF	TGTGCCATCAGTGCCCGACAGGGGCCGGGAGAGAACACTGAAGCTTTCTTT
.	few	TRBJ1-4	TRBV4-3	CASSQVRVGTNEKLFF	TGCGCCAGCAGCCAAGTGCGGGTAGGGACTAATGAAAAACTGTTTTTT
TRBD2	.	TRBJ2-1	TRBV11-2	CASSPTPAGRNNEQFF	TGTGCCAGCAGCCCTACGCCAGCGGGAAGAAACAATGAGCAGTTCTTC
.	.	TRBJ1-2	TRBV19	CASTGGDRSRGYTF	TGTGCCAGTACGGGCGGGGATCGATCCCGGGGCTACACCTTC
.	.	TRBJ1-5	TRBV5-8	CASSLELYQPQHF	TGTGCCAGCAGCTTGGAGCTGTATCAGCCCCAGCATTTT
.	.	TRBJ1-4	TRBV9	CASSVGGVTNEKLFF	TGTGCCAGCAGCGTAGGAGGAGTCACTAATGAAAAACTGTTTTTT
TRBD1	.	TRBJ1-4	TRBV27	CASSGQGRGEKLFF	TGTGCCAGCAGTGGACAGGGGAGAGGTGAAAAACTGTTTTTT
.	.	TRBJ1-6	TRBV27	CASSPFMTQGLGNSPLHF	TGTGCCAGCAGCCCCTTCATGACGCAGGGGTTAGGGAATTCACCCCTCCACTTT
.	.	TRBJ1-5	TRBV28	CASSILNQPQHF	TGTGCCAGCAGTATCCTAAATCAGCCCCAGCATTTT
.	.	TRBJ2-1	TRBV5-1	CASKWGGTYNEQFF	TGCGCCAGCAAATGGGGCGGAACCTACAATGAGCAGTTCTTC
TRBD2	.	TRBJ2-4	TRBV6-1	CASSERGGFSIQYF	TGTGCCAGCAGTGAAAGGGGAGGGTTTAGCATTCAGTACTTC
.	.	TRBJ1-6	TRBV19	CASTDSSYNSPLHF	TGTGCCAGTACCGACAGCTCCTATAATTCACCCCTCCACTTT
TRBD1	.	TRBJ2-2	TRBV9	CASTPLTGATGELFF	TGTGCCAGCACCCCTCTGACAGGGGCGACCGGGGAGCTGTTTTTT
.	once	TRBJ2-3	TRBV28	CASSRSGSTDTQYF	TGTGCCAGCAGCCGAAGCGGGAGCACAGATACGCAGTATTTT